What follows are 28 T cell receptor beta chains derived from one specimen sequenced in a study of T cell repertoires in cytomegalovirus infection. TCRdb re-derived calls from the reads in MiXCR, one entry per CDR3 protein. The table has fewer than 950,000 distinct CDR3 sequences, over 25% seen once. Their specific antigens are unknown. The sequencing here drew on cultured CD8+ T cells from PBMCs, taken from culture after CMV antigen stimulation. These receptors were obtained from a human donor in good health (CMV status not recorded). Some clones in this sample may be carry-over from other donors' samples.

There are many counts of this clonotype. The junction and the germline gene differ at one end; a read error may be behind it. J is TRBJ1-2 and V is TRBV7-2; unclear D gene. From germline, CDR1 is SGHTA and CDR2 FQGNSA. The length of the CDR3 is 15 residues. The CDR3 sequence is CASRLGRDLNYGYTF. Written as DNA, the CDR3 is TGTGCCAGCAGATTAGGGCGTGACCTTAACTATGGCTACACCTTC. Full variable domain (outside the CDR3, taken from reference TRBV7-2 and TRBJ1-2): GAGVSQSPSNKVTEKGKDVELRCDPISGHTALYWYRQSLGQGLEFLIYFQGNSAPDKSGLPSDRFSAERTGGSVSTLTIQRTQQEDSAVYLCASRLGRDLNYGYTFGSGTRLTVV.

The chain carries TRBV7-9 and TRBJ2-3; 9 nucleotides agree with TRBD1. This CDR3 comprises 16 residues. The V gene's germline CDR1 is SEHNR and CDR2 FQNEAQ (reference sequence). The J segment lost 6 bases and the V segment lost 5 bases, leaving 12 bases of the junction unmatched. The CDR3 nucleotides are TGTGCCAGCAGCCCTAACCGGGACAGGGTTTCGGATACGCAGTATTTT. This sequence encodes CASSPNRDRVSDTQYF.

This clonotype appeared a few times. This chain uses TRBV5-1 with TRBJ1-1, with D possibly matching TRBD1 (6 bases). The germline gives CDR1 SGHRS, CDR2 YFSETQ. The V end lost 2 bases, the J end lost 3 bases, and 11 bases lay between the germline ends. The CDR3 length is 14 residues. CDR3 amino acids: CASSFDRLDTEAFF. DNA for the CDR3: TGCGCCAGCAGCTTTGACAGGTTGGACACTGAAGCTTTCTTT.

This clonotype has more than one count but fewer than ten. This sequence joins TRBV2 and TRBJ1-1, with D unresolved. Between the trimmed V and J ends, which lost 10 bases and 11 bases, there was a span of 17 bases. This CDR3 spans 11 amino acids. Germline values: CDR1 SNHLY, CDR2 FYNNEI. The CDR3 spells CATLEPPDAFF. For the CDR3, the DNA is TGTGCCACCCTCGAGCCACCCGATGCTTTCTTT.

The V gene is TRBV7-6, the J gene TRBJ2-3, with D perhaps matching TRBD2 (5 bases). The V gene lost 5 bases and the J gene lost 2 bases, with 11 bases spanning the gap. CDR1 and CDR2 from the germline V gene are SGHVS and FNYEAQ. The CDR3 extends over 14 amino acids. The DNA for the CDR3 is TGTGCCAGCAGCCTCGGGGTTACCACAGATACGCAGTATTTT. It is translated as CASSLGVTTDTQYF.

Many counts were recorded for this clonotype. Sequence at one end of the junction differs from germline and may be a read error. The rearrangement uses TRBV5-1 and TRBJ1-1, with D hard to call. The germline V gene encodes CDR1 SGHRS and CDR2 YFSETQ. CDR3 size: 13 residues. As DNA, the CDR3 is TGTGCCAGCAGCCCGCGCCCTAATACTGAAGCTTTCTTT. It specifies CASSPRPNTEAFF.

This clonotype was counted many times. V and J are TRBV7-3 and TRBJ2-4, with TRBD2 as a possible D gene (5 bases). CDR1 SGHTA and CDR2 FQGTGA come from the germline V gene. Trimming pared 1 base from V and 5 bases from J, leaving 6 bases between. The CDR3 is made up of 13 amino acids. The CDR3 loop reads CASSLSGQNIQYF. CDR3 nucleotide sequence: TGTGCCAGCAGCTTAAGCGGGCAAAACATTCAGTACTTC.

This clonotype was observed a handful of times. This sequence joins TRBV7-6 and TRBJ2-7; D remains unclear. This CDR3 region has 13 residues. V was cut by 0 bases and J by 7 bases, with 10 bases left in between. Germline V gene sequence: CDR1 SGHVS, CDR2 FNYEAQ. The CDR3 spells CASSLAHMGEQYF. CDR3 nucleotides: TGTGCCAGCAGCTTAGCTCACATGGGAGAGCAGTACTTC.

This chain links TRBV7-9 with TRBJ2-5; 8 positions agree with TRBD2. CDR1 is SEHNR and CDR2 is FQNEAQ in the germline V gene (reference sequence). The CDR3 is 14 amino acids. J was trimmed by 2 bases and V by 5 bases; bases with no gene match: 4. Here the CDR3 DNA reads TGTGCCAGCAGCCACCTAGCGGGTCAAGAGACCCAGTACTTC. Protein: CASSHLAGQETQYF.

The chain combines TRBV14 with TRBJ2-1; the D gene is possibly TRBD2 (5 bases). CDR3 length: 13 residues. The germline V and J ends were trimmed by 0 bases and 5 bases, with 5 bases remaining between them. Germline CDR1 and CDR2: SGHDN and FVKESK. The CDR3 is CASSQDGDNEQFF. The CDR3 DNA reads as TGTGCCAGCAGCCAAGACGGGGACAATGAGCAGTTCTTC.

This clonotype was detected many times. The chain is built from TRBV27 and TRBJ1-6; weak D call: TRBD1 (5 bases). Germline V gene sequence: CDR1 MNHEY, CDR2 SMNVEV (reference sequence). CDR3 length equals 14 residues. Trimming took 6 bases from V and 7 from J, leaving 13 bases between them. The DNA for the CDR3 is TGTGCCAGCAGCTTCGGGACTGTAAATTCACCCCTCCACTTT. Translated: CASSFGTVNSPLHF.

Ten or more counts support this clonotype. The V and J genes are TRBV5-4 and TRBJ2-2, with D possibly TRBD1 on 6 matching bases. CDR3 length equals 15 residues. With 3 bases removed from V and 2 bases from J, the gap between germline ends came to 11 bases. CDR1 is SGHNT, CDR2 YYREEE, per germline (reference sequence). The CDR3 DNA reads as TGTGCCAGCAGCTCCCCGGACAGAAACACCGGGGAGCTGTTTTTT. Its translation is CASSSPDRNTGELFF.

This clonotype appeared many times. This chain uses TRBV5-4 with TRBJ1-2; D not resolved. CDR3 length equals 15 residues. CDR1 is SGHNT and CDR2 is YYREEE in the germline V gene (reference sequence). The V and J ends lost 7 bases and 0 bases respectively, with 16 bases between them. The CDR3 coding sequence is TGTGCCAGCGGAAGTCCGGGAGATACTAACTATGGCTACACCTTC. Translating it yields CASGSPGDTNYGYTF.

This clonotype was counted a few times. This chain uses TRBV7-6 with TRBJ1-1; 9 bases map to TRBD1. The CDR3 runs 14 residues. With 5 bases clipped from V and 7 bases from J, the junction kept 8 bases outside the gene matches. Germline-derived CDR1 and CDR2 are SGHVS and FNYEAQ. The DNA for the CDR3 is TGTGCCAGCAGCCCCCGACAGGGGGAAAGTGAAGCTTTCTTT. This translates into CASSPRQGESEAFF.

In this sample, this clonotype turned up a few times. The chain links TRBV28 to TRBJ2-5; 8 positions agree with TRBD2. Trimming took 2 bases from V and 5 from J; bases not matched to a gene: 4. Germline CDR1 and CDR2: MDHEN and SYDVKM. This CDR3 has 14 amino acids. CDR3 DNA sequence: TGTGCCAGCAGTTTACTCGCGGGGGGTGAGACCCAGTACTTC. Its protein product is CASSLLAGGETQYF.

This chain links TRBV27 with TRBJ2-6, with a possible D match to TRBD1 (5 bases). CDR3 length: 17 residues. V was shortened by 0 bases and J by 1 base, with 10 bases between the two germline ends. Germline-derived CDR1 and CDR2 are MNHEY and SMNVEV (reference sequence). The CDR3 region is CASSLSMGLSGANVLTF. The CDR3 nucleotides read TGTGCCAGCAGTTTATCGATGGGGCTGTCTGGGGCCAACGTCCTGACTTTC.

This clonotype was recorded a few times. This sequence joins TRBV5-1 and TRBJ1-2; maybe TRBD1 (6 bases). This CDR3 comprises 14 residues. Trimming removed 4 bases at V and 6 bases at J, with 16 bases between. CDR1 is SGHRS and CDR2 is YFSETQ in the germline V gene. The CDR3: CASSPQGNFDGYTF. The CDR3 region has the DNA TGCGCCAGCAGCCCTCAGGGGAATTTTGATGGCTACACCTTC.

The chain uses TRBV7-2 and TRBJ2-1; 11 bases map to TRBD2. Germline assignment: CDR1 SGHTA and CDR2 FQGNSA. This CDR3 comprises 18 residues. Trimming removed 3 bases from V and 4 bases from J; junction bases left unmatched: 11. Here the CDR3 DNA reads TGTGCCAGCAGCTTCGCCTCGGGACTAGCGGTACGGTACAATGAGCAGTTCTTC. Protein: CASSFASGLAVRYNEQFF.

Only a few counts were recorded for this clonotype. CDR3 DNA sequence: TGTAGGATCACTGGGAAGAATGAGCAGTTCTTC. The encoded protein is CRITGKNEQFF. The rearrangement links TRBV7-9 to TRBJ2-1; D is undetermined. The germline V gene encodes CDR1 SEHNR and CDR2 FQNEAQ (reference sequence). There are 11 residues in the CDR3.

This clonotype was seen at least ten times. The rearrangement joins TRBV6-6 to TRBJ2-2; 14 positions agree with TRBD2. Germline values: CDR1 MNHNY, CDR2 SVGAGI (reference sequence). V lost 6 bases and J lost 2; bases outside the gene matches: 11. The CDR3 is 19 amino acids. CDR3 protein: CASSIGTSGGPVNTGELFF. Here the CDR3 DNA reads TGTGCCAGCAGCATCGGGACTAGCGGGGGACCAGTCAACACCGGGGAGCTGTTTTTT.

The V and J genes are TRBV6-5 and TRBJ1-1, with 7 nucleotides matching TRBD1. The CDR3 is 14 residues long. With V trimmed by 8 bases and J by 2 bases, 8 bases remained unmatched. The germline V gene encodes CDR1 MNHEY and CDR2 SVGAGI. The CDR3 bases are TGTGCCAGCTACCGGACAGGTCCTAACACTGAAGCTTTCTTT. Its protein product is CASYRTGPNTEAFF.

This chain uses TRBV5-4 with TRBJ1-1; D gene uncertain. The germline V gene encodes CDR1 SGHNT and CDR2 YYREEE (reference sequence). The CDR3 sequence is 15 residues long. V dropped 3 bases and J dropped 0 bases, with 12 bases sitting between them. CDR3 sequence: CASSSIDGLNTEAFF. The CDR3 DNA is TGTGCCAGCAGCTCCATCGACGGATTGAACACTGAAGCTTTCTTT.

This clonotype was seen a handful of times. The V call is TRBV15, the J call TRBJ1-1; TRBD1 is a possible D gene (5 bases). Germline values: CDR1 LNHNV, CDR2 YYDKDF (reference sequence). The CDR3 contains 14 residues. Trimming cost V 3 bases and J 5 bases, with 13 bases left between them. This CDR3 reads CATSSGTPGTEAFF. CDR3 DNA sequence: TGTGCCACCAGCAGTGGGACCCCGGGGACTGAAGCTTTCTTT. Variable domain in full (rest from reference TRBV15 and TRBJ1-1): DAMVIQNPRYQVTQFGKPVTLSCSQTLNHNVMYWYQQKSSQAPKLLFHYYDKDFNNEADTPDNFQSRRPNTSFCFLDIRSPGLGDTAMYLCATSSGTPGTEAFFGQGTRLTVV.

This clonotype was counted a few times. The gene calls are TRBV19 and TRBJ2-1; 11 positions match TRBD1. Looked up from germline, CDR1 is LNHDA and CDR2 is SQIVND (reference sequence). This CDR3 has 15 amino acids. Germline trimming cut 3 bases from V and 7 bases from J; bases unmatched to any gene: 5. The CDR3 DNA is TGTGCCAGTAGTATGGGGACAGGGGGACGAAATGAGCAGTTCTTC. It translates to CASSMGTGGRNEQFF.

This clonotype was counted only a few times. CDR3 coding DNA: TGTGCCACCAGTGATTCCGGACTGGAAGGGGCCAACGTCCTGACTTTC. Amino acid sequence: CATSDSGLEGANVLTF. V usage is TRBV24-1 and J usage is TRBJ2-6; D is possibly TRBD2 (5 bases). Germline CDR1 is KGHDR and CDR2 is SFDVKD. This CDR3 has 16 residues. V was trimmed by 2 bases and J by 4 bases, leaving 11 bases between them.

This clonotype occurred a few times. The chain recombines TRBV12-3 or TRBV12-4 with TRBJ2-3; 8 positions agree with TRBD1. The trim removed 5 bases at V and 5 bases at J, leaving 18 bases unmatched. CDR3 length: 18 amino acids. CDR3 nucleotide sequence: TGTGCCAGCAGTGGGATAGGAAGACAGGGGATTTCGGGAGATACGCAGTATTTT. The encoded protein is CASSGIGRQGISGDTQYF.

The chain is built from TRBV24-1 and TRBJ1-2; D gene uncertain. V lost 5 bases to trimming and J lost 5 bases, with 11 bases between them. Germline V gives CDR1 KGHDR, CDR2 SFDVKD. This CDR3 is 13 amino acids long. The CDR3 reads CATSGRGEYGYTF. The DNA of the CDR3 is TGTGCCACCAGTGGCCGTGGGGAGTATGGCTACACCTTC.

This clonotype was recorded a few times. V and J are TRBV20-1 and TRBJ2-1; possible D gene TRBD1, 5 bases. Deletions cut 3 bases from V and 2 bases from J, with 14 bases between. The CDR3 spans 15 residues. Germline V gives CDR1 DFQATT, CDR2 SNEGSKA (reference sequence). CDR3 nucleotides: TGCAGTGCTAGGGTGACAGCGTTCACCTACAATGAGCAGTTCTTC. It yields the protein CSARVTAFTYNEQFF.